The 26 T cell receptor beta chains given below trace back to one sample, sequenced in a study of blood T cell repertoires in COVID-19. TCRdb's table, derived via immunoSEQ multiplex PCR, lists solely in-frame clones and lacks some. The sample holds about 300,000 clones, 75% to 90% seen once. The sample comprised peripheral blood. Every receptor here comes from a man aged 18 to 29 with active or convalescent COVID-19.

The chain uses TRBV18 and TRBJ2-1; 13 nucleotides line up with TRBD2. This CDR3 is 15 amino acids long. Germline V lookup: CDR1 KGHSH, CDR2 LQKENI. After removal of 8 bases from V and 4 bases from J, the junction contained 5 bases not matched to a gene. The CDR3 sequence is CASATSGRVYNEQFF. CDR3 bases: TGTGCCAGCGCTACTAGCGGGAGGGTGTACAATGAGCAGTTCTTC.

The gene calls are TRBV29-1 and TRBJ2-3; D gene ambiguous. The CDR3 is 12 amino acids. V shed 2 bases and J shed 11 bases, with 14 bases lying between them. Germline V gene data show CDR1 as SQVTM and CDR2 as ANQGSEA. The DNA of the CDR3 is TGCAGCGTTGAACAGATCACTTCGGGGCAGTATTTT. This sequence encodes CSVEQITSGQYF.

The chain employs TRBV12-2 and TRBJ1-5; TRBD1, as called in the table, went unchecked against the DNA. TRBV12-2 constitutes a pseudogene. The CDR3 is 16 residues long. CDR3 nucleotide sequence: TGTGCAAGTCGCTTAGTACAGGGGGAGAGAAATCAGCCCCAGCATTTT. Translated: CASRLVQGERNQPQHF.

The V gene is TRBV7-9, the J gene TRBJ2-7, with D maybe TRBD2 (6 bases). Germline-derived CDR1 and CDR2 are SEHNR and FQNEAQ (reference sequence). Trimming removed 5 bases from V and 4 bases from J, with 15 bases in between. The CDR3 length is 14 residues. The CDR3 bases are TGTGCCAGCAGCCCGCGGGATAGAAGGTACGAGCAGTACTTC. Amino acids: CASSPRDRRYEQYF.

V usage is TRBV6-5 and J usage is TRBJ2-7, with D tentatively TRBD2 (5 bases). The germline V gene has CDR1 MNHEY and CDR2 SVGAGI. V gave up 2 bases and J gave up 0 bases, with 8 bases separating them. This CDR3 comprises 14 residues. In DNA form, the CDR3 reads TGTGCCAGCAGTTACCGGGGTCCCTCCTACGAGCAGTACTTC. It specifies CASSYRGPSYEQYF.

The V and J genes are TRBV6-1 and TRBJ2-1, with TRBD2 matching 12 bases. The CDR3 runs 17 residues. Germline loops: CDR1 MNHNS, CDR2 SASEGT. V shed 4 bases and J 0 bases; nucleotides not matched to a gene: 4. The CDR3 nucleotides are TGTGCCAGCAGTGTTACTAGCGGGGGGAGCTCCTACAATGAGCAGTTCTTC. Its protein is CASSVTSGGSSYNEQFF.

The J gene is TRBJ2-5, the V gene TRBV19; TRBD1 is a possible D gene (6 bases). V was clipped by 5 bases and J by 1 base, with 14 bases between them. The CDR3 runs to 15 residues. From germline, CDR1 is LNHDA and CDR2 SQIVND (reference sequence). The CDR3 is CASSVTGYPQETQYF. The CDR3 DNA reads TGTGCCAGTAGTGTTACAGGGTACCCCCAAGAGACCCAGTACTTC.

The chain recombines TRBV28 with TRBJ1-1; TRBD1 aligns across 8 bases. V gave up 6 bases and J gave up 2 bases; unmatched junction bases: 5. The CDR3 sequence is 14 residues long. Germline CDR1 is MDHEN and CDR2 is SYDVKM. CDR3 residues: CASRGDRGNTEAFF. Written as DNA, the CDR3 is TGTGCCAGCAGGGGCGACAGGGGTAACACTGAAGCTTTCTTT.

The CDR3 is CASSPVTGLETQYF. CDR3 DNA sequence: TGCGCCAGCAGCCCCGTAACAGGGTTAGAGACGCAGTATTTT. The rearrangement joins TRBV5-1 to TRBJ2-3; possibly TRBD1 for D (6 bases). The V end lost 4 bases, the J end lost 9 bases, and 18 bases lay between the germline ends. The CDR3 length is 14 residues. CDR1 is SGHRS, CDR2 YFSETQ, per germline.

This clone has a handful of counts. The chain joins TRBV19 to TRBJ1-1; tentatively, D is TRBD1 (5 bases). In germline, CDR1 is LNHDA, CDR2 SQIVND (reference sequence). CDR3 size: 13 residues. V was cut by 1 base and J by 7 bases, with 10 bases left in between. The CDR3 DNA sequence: TGTGCCAGTAGTATAGGACAGCTTGGTGAAGCTTTCTTT. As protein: CASSIGQLGEAFF.

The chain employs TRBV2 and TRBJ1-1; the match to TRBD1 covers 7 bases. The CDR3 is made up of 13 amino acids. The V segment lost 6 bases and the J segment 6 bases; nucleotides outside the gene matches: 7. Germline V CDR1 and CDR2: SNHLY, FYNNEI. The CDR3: CASSNWDSAEAFF. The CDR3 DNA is TGTGCCAGCAGCAACTGGGACAGCGCTGAAGCTTTCTTT.

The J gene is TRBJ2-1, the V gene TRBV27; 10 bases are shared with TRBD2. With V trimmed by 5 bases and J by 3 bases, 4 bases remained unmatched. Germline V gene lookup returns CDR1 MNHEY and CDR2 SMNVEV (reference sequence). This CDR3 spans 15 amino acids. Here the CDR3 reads CASSIWTSGYNEQFF. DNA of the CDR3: TGTGCCAGCAGTATTTGGACTAGCGGCTACAATGAGCAGTTCTTC.

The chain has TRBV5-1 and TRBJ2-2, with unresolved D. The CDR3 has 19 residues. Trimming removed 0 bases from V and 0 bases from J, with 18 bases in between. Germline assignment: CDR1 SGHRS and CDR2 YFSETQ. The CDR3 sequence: CASSLVPAPDLANTGELFF. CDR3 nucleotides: TGCGCCAGCAGCTTGGTCCCAGCCCCCGACCTAGCGAACACCGGGGAGCTGTTTTTT.

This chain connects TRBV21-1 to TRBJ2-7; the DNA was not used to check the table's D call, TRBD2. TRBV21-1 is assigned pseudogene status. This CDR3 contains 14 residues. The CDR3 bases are TGTGCCAGCAGCAAAGCGGGGGGGCCGGTCGAGCAGTACTTC. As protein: CASSKAGGPVEQYF.

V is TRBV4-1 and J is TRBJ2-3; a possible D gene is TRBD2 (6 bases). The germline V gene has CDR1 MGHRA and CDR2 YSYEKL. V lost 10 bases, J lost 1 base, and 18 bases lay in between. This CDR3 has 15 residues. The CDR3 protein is CATALRSGRTDTQYF. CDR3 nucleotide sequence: TGCGCCACTGCGTTAAGAAGCGGGCGCACAGATACGCAGTATTTT.

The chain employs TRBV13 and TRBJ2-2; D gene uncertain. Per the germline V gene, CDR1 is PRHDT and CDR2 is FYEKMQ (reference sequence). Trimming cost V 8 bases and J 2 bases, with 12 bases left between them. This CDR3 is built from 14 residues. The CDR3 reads CASLSRSNTGELFF. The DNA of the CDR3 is TGTGCCAGCTTATCGCGATCTAACACCGGGGAGCTGTTTTTT.

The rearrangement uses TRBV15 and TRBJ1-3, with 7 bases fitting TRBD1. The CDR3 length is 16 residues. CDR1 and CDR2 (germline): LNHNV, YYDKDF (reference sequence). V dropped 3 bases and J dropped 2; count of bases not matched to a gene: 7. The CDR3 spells CATSSGTVLAGNTIYF. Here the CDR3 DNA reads TGTGCCACCAGCAGTGGGACAGTCCTAGCTGGAAACACCATATATTTT.

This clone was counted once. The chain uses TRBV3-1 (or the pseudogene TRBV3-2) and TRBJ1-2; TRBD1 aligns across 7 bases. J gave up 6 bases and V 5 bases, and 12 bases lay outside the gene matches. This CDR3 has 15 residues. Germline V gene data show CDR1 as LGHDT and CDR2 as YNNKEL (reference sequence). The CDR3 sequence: CASSYRGGRENGYTF. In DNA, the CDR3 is TGTGCCAGCAGCTACCGAGGGGGCAGGGAAAATGGCTACACCTTC.

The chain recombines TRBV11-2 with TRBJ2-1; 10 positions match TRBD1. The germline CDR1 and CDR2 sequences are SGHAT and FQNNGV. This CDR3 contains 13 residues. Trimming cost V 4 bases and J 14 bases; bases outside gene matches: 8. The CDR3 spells CASSSNRDRGKFF. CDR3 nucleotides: TGTGCCAGCAGCTCAAACCGGGACAGGGGTAAGTTCTTC.

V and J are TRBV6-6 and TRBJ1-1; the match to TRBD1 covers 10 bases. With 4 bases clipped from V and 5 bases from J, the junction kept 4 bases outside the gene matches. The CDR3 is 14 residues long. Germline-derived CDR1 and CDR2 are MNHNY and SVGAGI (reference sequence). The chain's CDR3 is CASSLTGGATEAFF. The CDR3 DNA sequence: TGTGCCAGCAGTTTGACAGGGGGCGCGACTGAAGCTTTCTTT.

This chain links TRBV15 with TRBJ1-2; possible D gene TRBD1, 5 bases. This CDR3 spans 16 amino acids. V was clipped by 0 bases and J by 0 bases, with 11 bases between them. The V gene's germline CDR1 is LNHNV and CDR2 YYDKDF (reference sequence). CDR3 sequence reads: CATSRDLGDANYGYTF. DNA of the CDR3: TGTGCCACCAGCAGAGATTTAGGGGATGCTAACTATGGCTACACCTTC.

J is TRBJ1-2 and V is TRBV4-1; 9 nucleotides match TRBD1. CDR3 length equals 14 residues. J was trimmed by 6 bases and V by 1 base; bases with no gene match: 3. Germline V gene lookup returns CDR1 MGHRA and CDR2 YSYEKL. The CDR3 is CASSQGTGGDGYTF. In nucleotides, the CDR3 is TGCGCCAGCAGCCAAGGTACAGGGGGCGATGGCTACACCTTC.

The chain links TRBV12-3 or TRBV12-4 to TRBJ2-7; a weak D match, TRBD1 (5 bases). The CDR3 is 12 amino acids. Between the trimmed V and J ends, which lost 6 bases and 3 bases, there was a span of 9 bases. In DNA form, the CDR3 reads TGTGCCAGCAGCCCGGACATCTACGAGCAGTACTTC. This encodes CASSPDIYEQYF.

The CDR3 nucleotides read TGTGCCAGCAGTCCTCTGGTCAGCTACGAGCAGTACTTC. It encodes CASSPLVSYEQYF. The J gene is TRBJ2-7, the V gene TRBV6-5; D remains ambiguous. The CDR3 extends over 13 amino acids. Trimming left V 5 bases short and J 3 bases short, with 11 bases between. Germline lookup yields CDR1 MNHEY and CDR2 SVGAGI.

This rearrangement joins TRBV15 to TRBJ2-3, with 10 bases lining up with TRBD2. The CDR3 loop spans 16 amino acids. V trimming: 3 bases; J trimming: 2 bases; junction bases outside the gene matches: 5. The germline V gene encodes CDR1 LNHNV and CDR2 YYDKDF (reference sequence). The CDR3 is CATSRAGTSATDTQYF. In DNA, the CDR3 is TGTGCCACCAGCAGGGCCGGGACTAGCGCCACAGATACGCAGTATTTT.

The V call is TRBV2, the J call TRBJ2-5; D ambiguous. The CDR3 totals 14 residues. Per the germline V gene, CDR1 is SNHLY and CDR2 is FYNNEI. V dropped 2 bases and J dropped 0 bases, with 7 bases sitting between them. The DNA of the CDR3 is TGTGCCAGCAGTGAATGGAGCGACCAAGAGACCCAGTACTTC. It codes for CASSEWSDQETQYF.